This TCR beta chain came from a study of shared clonotypes between healthy human individuals. The method was immunoSEQ multiplex PCR; TCRdb's version includes in-frame clones alone and lacks a portion of them. The sample lists 2 million to 2.5 million clones; around 95% were seen once. This CDR3 comprises 15 residues. Germline V gene data show CDR1 as SGHVS and CDR2 as FQNEAQ. Trimming left V 5 bases short and J 7 bases short, with 18 bases between. The sequenced sample was naive CD4+ T cells sorted from blood. Regarding subset: CD45RA+ positively selected. The sequence was obtained from a man aged 18 to 35 in good health. The chain couples TRBV7-8 to TRBJ2-1; tentatively, D is TRBD2 (6 bases). The CDR3: CASSPLQRVKNEQFF. CDR3 bases: TGTGCCAGCAGCCCCCTCCAGCGGGTGAAGAATGAGCAGTTCTTC.